A single sample is the source of the 7 T cell receptor beta chains below, sequenced in a study of blood T cells in healthy people across ages. A J-beta primer mix and a sample-barcoded 5' primer were used in a second PCR of roughly 6 to 12 cycles. Via MiXCR, TCRdb re-called the 5' RACE reads, giving one row per CDR3 protein. The sample consists of some 1.4 million distinct CDR3 sequences, 42% of them appearing once. Sequences were obtained from blood. The receptors shown here come from a woman between 18 and 30 years old in good health.

The gene calls are TRBV21-1 and TRBJ2-7. TRBV21-1 is termed a pseudogene. The CDR3 has 13 residues. As DNA, the CDR3 is TGTGCCAGCAGCAAATCGATCAGTTACGAGCAGTACTTC. This encodes CASSKSISYEQYF.

The genes are TRBV12-3 or TRBV12-4 and TRBJ1-1, with unresolved D. The V end was cut by 1 base, the J end by 1 base, with 7 bases between. The CDR3 totals 14 residues. The DNA of the CDR3 is TGTGCCAGCAGTTTAGTCGGCCAGAACACTGAAGCTTTCTTT. Its protein is CASSLVGQNTEAFF.

The rearrangement joins TRBV24-1 to TRBJ2-1; D perhaps matches TRBD2 (6 bases). The V gene's germline CDR1 is KGHDR and CDR2 SFDVKD. V shed 6 bases and J shed 5 bases, with 16 bases lying between them. The CDR3 is 15 residues long. This chain's CDR3 is CATSHPNGSHNEQFF. The CDR3, as DNA: TGTGCCACCAGTCACCCTAACGGGAGCCACAATGAGCAGTTCTTC.

In DNA form, the CDR3 reads TGTGCCAGCAGCCAAGAGGGAGGGAGGCAAGAGACCCAGTACTTC. It is translated as CASSQEGGRQETQYF. This chain uses TRBV4-2 with TRBJ2-5, with TRBD2 matching over 7 bases. CDR3 length: 15 residues. Per germline, CDR1 LGHNA and CDR2 YNFKEQ. Germline trimming cut 0 bases from V and 2 bases from J; bases unmatched to any gene: 3.

This clonotype was counted between two and nine times. This sequence joins TRBV28 and TRBJ2-7, with 7 bases identical to TRBD1. V lost 4 bases and J lost 2; bases outside the gene matches: 11. The CDR3 has 16 residues. Germline CDR1 is MDHEN and CDR2 is SYDVKM. This chain's CDR3 is CASSYDRENAAYEQYF. CDR3 coding DNA: TGTGCCAGCAGTTACGACAGGGAAAACGCCGCCTACGAGCAGTACTTC.

This chain links TRBV4-1 with TRBJ1-4, with D unclear. The germline V gene encodes CDR1 MGHRA and CDR2 YSYEKL. Trimming cost V 4 bases and J 12 bases, with 15 bases left between them. The CDR3 loop spans 13 amino acids. The CDR3 nucleotides are TGCGCCAGCAGCCCCCGACACCCCGAGGAACTGTTTTTT. Amino acids: CASSPRHPEELFF.

This clonotype came up a few times. The V and J genes are TRBV29-1 and TRBJ1-1; D might be TRBD1 (5 bases). Germline V gene sequence: CDR1 SQVTM, CDR2 ANQGSEA. V lost 4 bases, J lost 5 bases, and 11 bases lay in between. The CDR3 extends over 12 amino acids. The DNA of the CDR3 is TGCAGCGTTGTTTCAGGGAAAACTGAAGCTTTCTTT. This sequence encodes CSVVSGKTEAFF.